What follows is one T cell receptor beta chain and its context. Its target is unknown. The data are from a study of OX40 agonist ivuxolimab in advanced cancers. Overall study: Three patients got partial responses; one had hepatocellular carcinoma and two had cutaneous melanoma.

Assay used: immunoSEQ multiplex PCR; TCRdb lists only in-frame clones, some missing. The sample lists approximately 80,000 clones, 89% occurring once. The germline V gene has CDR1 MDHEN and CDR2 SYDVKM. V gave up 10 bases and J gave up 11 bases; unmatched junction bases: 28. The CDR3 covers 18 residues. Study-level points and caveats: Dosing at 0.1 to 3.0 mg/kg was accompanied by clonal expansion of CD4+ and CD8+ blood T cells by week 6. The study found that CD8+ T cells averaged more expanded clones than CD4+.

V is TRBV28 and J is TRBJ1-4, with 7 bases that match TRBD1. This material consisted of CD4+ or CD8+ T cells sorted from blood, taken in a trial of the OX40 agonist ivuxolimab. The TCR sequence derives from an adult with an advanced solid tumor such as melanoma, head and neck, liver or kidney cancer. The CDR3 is CATHKDIQGPDQGGKLFF. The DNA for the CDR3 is TGTGCCACCCACAAGGATATCCAGGGGCCCGATCAGGGGGGGAAACTGTTTTTT.